This passage covers 29 T cell receptor beta chains from one sample sequenced in a study of PD-1 blockade in classical Hodgkin lymphoma. Profiled with immunoSEQ multiplex PCR; TCRdb holds only in-frame clones, not every one. The sample holds around 66,000 clones; 71% are singletons and the top ten take approximately 8.4%. There was relapse after autologous stem cell transplantation in every patient, and there was variation in brentuximab vedotin exposure. The specimen comprised peripheral blood mononuclear cells (PBMCs), sampled before the second cycle of nivolumab. The receptors come from a human donor with classical Hodgkin lymphoma.

The V call is TRBV5-1, the J call TRBJ1-2; unclear D gene. Germline V gene data show CDR1 as SGHRS and CDR2 as YFSETQ. The V end was cut by 4 bases, the J end by 8 bases, with 15 bases between. This CDR3 region has 13 residues. Here the CDR3 reads CASSPRTLGGYTF. The CDR3 DNA follows: TGCGCCAGCAGCCCCCGGACCCTCGGAGGCTACACCTTC.

The chain couples TRBV19 to TRBJ2-2, with D possibly called TRBD1 or TRBD2 (5 bases each). V was pared by 0 bases and J by 0 bases, with 8 bases between. Germline lookup yields CDR1 LNHDA and CDR2 SQIVND (reference sequence). The CDR3 contains 16 residues. DNA of the CDR3: TGTGCCAGTAGTATAGATGGGGGAGCGAACACCGGGGAGCTGTTTTTT. It translates to CASSIDGGANTGELFF.

The gene calls are TRBV28 and TRBJ2-7; TRBD2 is a possible D gene (6 bases). CDR1 is MDHEN and CDR2 is SYDVKM in the germline V gene. This CDR3 is built from 18 residues. The V gene lost 2 bases and the J gene lost 0 bases, with 20 bases spanning the gap. Written as DNA, the CDR3 is TGTGCCAGCAGTTTAGTCGGTCGGTGGGAGGCGAGCTCCTACGAGCAGTACTTC. Translation: CASSLVGRWEASSYEQYF.

This CDR3 reads CASSLGGGLGTEAFF. CDR3 sequence (DNA): TGTGCCAGCAGCTTAGGAGGGGGATTAGGCACTGAAGCTTTCTTT. The V and J genes are TRBV13 and TRBJ1-1; D possibly corresponds to TRBD1 (6 bases). V lost 0 bases and J lost 4, with 12 bases in between. Germline CDR1 and CDR2: PRHDT and FYEKMQ (reference sequence). This CDR3 is 15 amino acids long.

V and J are TRBV6-6 and TRBJ2-1, with D unresolved. Germline assignment: CDR1 MNHNY and CDR2 SVGAGI (reference sequence). The CDR3 is made up of 12 amino acids. V gave up 5 bases and J gave up 9 bases, with 11 bases separating them. This chain's CDR3 is CASSPPAGEQFF. CDR3 DNA: TGTGCCAGCAGTCCCCCGGCAGGTGAGCAGTTCTTC.

The gene calls are TRBV9 and TRBJ1-3; no reliable D call. CDR3 length: 16 amino acids. Deletions cut 0 bases from V and 0 bases from J, with 10 bases between. Looked up from germline, CDR1 is SGDLS and CDR2 is YYNGEE. CDR3 residues: CASSVEVSSSGNTIYF. The CDR3 coding sequence is TGTGCCAGCAGCGTAGAGGTCTCGTCCTCTGGAAACACCATATATTTT.

Only a few counts were recorded for this clone. The chain is built from TRBV7-7 and TRBJ2-2; D call uncertain. Deletions cut 1 base from V and 3 bases from J, with 9 bases between. The CDR3 covers 15 residues. CDR1 and CDR2 from the germline V gene are SSHAT and FNYEAQ (reference sequence). The CDR3 sequence is CASSLGSLDTGELFF. The CDR3 nucleotides read TGTGCCAGCAGCTTAGGAAGCCTCGACACCGGGGAGCTGTTTTTT.

This clone was detected only a few times. V is TRBV4-1 and J is TRBJ1-1, with TRBD1 matching 8 bases. V lost 1 base and J lost 6; bases outside the gene matches: 4. This CDR3 region has 14 residues. Looked up from germline, CDR1 is MGHRA and CDR2 is YSYEKL. The DNA for the CDR3 is TGCGCCAGCAGCCAAGGACAGGGGTGGGCTGAAGCTTTCTTT. This translates into CASSQGQGWAEAFF.

This clone was counted only a few times. The chain couples TRBV29-1 to TRBJ1-1; 8 bases align to TRBD1. The CDR3 covers 17 residues. CDR1 and CDR2 (germline): SQVTM, ANQGSEA. Trimming cost V 8 bases and J 0 bases; bases outside gene matches: 17. The DNA of the CDR3 is TGCAGCCTTTTGGACAGGGAGGCTTCCCCCATGAACACTGAAGCTTTCTTT. Residues: CSLLDREASPMNTEAFF.

The chain recombines TRBV27 with TRBJ1-1; the match to TRBD1 covers 8 bases. Germline CDR1 is MNHEY and CDR2 is SMNVEV (reference sequence). J lost 11 bases, V lost 0 bases, and 8 bases had no gene match. This CDR3 has 14 residues. The CDR3 protein is CASSLSSGGSGAFF. The CDR3 DNA reads TGTGCCAGCAGTTTATCCTCAGGGGGCTCTGGTGCTTTCTTT.

This clone was seen a few times. The V gene is TRBV25-1, the J gene TRBJ1-6, with 8 bases fitting TRBD1. CDR3 length: 14 residues. Germline-derived CDR1 and CDR2 are MGHDK and SYGVNS. J was trimmed by 10 bases and V by 5 bases; bases with no gene match: 7. The CDR3 DNA is TGTGCCAGCAGTCTGATGGACAGGGCCTCACCCCTCCACTTT. Its translation is CASSLMDRASPLHF.

V usage is TRBV10-1 and J usage is TRBJ1-1; D is undetermined. The CDR3 loop spans 13 amino acids. Germline assignment: CDR1 WNHNN and CDR2 SYGVQD (reference sequence). The germline V and J ends were trimmed by 6 bases and 1 base, with 9 bases remaining between them. CDR3 region: CASSPDGNTEAFF. The CDR3 bases are TGCGCCAGCAGCCCCGATGGGAACACTGAAGCTTTCTTT.

CDR3 in DNA: TGTGCCAGCAGCTTACAACCGGTAACTGGAAACACCATATATTTT. This gives the protein CASSLQPVTGNTIYF. The chain joins TRBV14 to TRBJ1-3; D remains unclear. Germline V gene sequence: CDR1 SGHDN, CDR2 FVKESK. The CDR3 runs 15 residues. V lost 5 bases, J lost 2 bases, and 13 bases lay in between.

V gene TRBV7-2 combines with J gene TRBJ1-5, with TRBD1 identical over 7 bases. The junction had 5 bases not matched to a gene; V was cut back by 6 bases and J by 3 bases. Germline loops: CDR1 SGHTA, CDR2 FQGNSA. The CDR3 extends over 14 amino acids. The CDR3 sequence is CASSFRGFNQPQHF. The CDR3 DNA reads TGTGCCAGCAGTTTCAGGGGGTTCAATCAGCCCCAGCATTTT.

This clone was detected only a few times. This sequence joins TRBV5-1 and TRBJ1-1, with no clear D. The V end was cut by 0 bases, the J end by 4 bases, with 10 bases between. This CDR3 contains 14 residues. From germline, CDR1 is SGHRS and CDR2 YFSETQ. This chain's CDR3 is CASSLAQRGTEAFF. The DNA of the CDR3 is TGCGCCAGCAGCTTGGCCCAGCGTGGCACTGAAGCTTTCTTT.

DNA of the CDR3: TGTGCCAGCAGCGCGGACGAAAGAACGCATGAGCAGTTCTTC. Translation: CASSADERTHEQFF. The chain couples TRBV7-8 to TRBJ2-1; D remains ambiguous. The germline gives CDR1 SGHVS, CDR2 FQNEAQ. The CDR3 runs 14 residues. Trimming took off 5 bases at V and 8 bases at J, with 16 bases between the two ends.

This clone has just a few counts. The chain has TRBV5-1 and TRBJ2-2; D is possibly TRBD1 (5 bases). CDR1 SGHRS and CDR2 YFSETQ come from the germline V gene. The CDR3 is 14 amino acids. V lost 0 bases and J lost 5, with 8 bases in between. CDR3 DNA sequence: TGCGCCAGCAGCTTGGGCGGACAAACCGGGGAGCTGTTTTTT. The encoded protein is CASSLGGQTGELFF.

This CDR3 reads CASSARGGETQYF. Written as DNA, the CDR3 is TGTGCCAGCAGCGCCAGGGGGGGAGAGACCCAGTACTTC. This chain connects TRBV27 to TRBJ2-5, with D perhaps TRBD1 or TRBD2 (7 bases each). This CDR3 spans 13 amino acids. V gave up 6 bases and J gave up 4 bases, with 12 bases separating them. The germline CDR1 and CDR2 sequences are MNHEY and SMNVEV (reference sequence).

The count of this clone is one. This chain uses TRBV25-1 with TRBJ1-2; D gene ambiguous. V was pared by 10 bases and J by 4 bases, with 10 bases between. CDR1 is MGHDK, CDR2 SYGVNS, per germline. This CDR3 is 11 amino acids long. The DNA of the CDR3 is TGTGCCACCTCAGGACTCTATGGCTACACCTTC. Protein product: CATSGLYGYTF.

This chain joins TRBV25-1 and TRBJ1-1; tentatively, D is TRBD1 (5 bases). The germline V and J ends were trimmed by 5 bases and 5 bases, with 15 bases remaining between them. Germline CDR1 MGHDK, CDR2 SYGVNS. The CDR3 spans 14 residues. CDR3 residues: CASSRGTAETEAFF. Here the CDR3 DNA reads TGTGCCAGCAGTCGCGGGACGGCCGAAACTGAAGCTTTCTTT.

In this sample, this clone is medium-sized. This chain connects TRBV10-1 to TRBJ2-7; 14 positions match TRBD2. CDR3 length: 14 residues. The junction had 3 bases not matched to a gene; V was cut back by 6 bases and J by 5 bases. The germline V gene has CDR1 WNHNN and CDR2 SYGVQD (reference sequence). The CDR3 protein is CASSPGLAGDEQYF. CDR3 nucleotides: TGCGCCAGCAGCCCGGGACTAGCGGGAGACGAGCAGTACTTC.

This clone was seen once. The V gene is TRBV5-1, the J gene TRBJ1-3; tentative D call: TRBD1 (5 bases). V gave up 3 bases and J gave up 0 bases, with 7 bases separating them. CDR1 SGHRS and CDR2 YFSETQ come from the germline V gene. The CDR3 runs to 14 residues. The CDR3 DNA sequence: TGCGCCAGCAGCTCCCAGGGCTCTGGAAACACCATATATTTT. This codes for CASSSQGSGNTIYF.

This clone was observed a handful of times. Other DNA variants within this sample encode the same CDR3. The rearrangement uses TRBV4-1 and TRBJ2-2; 7 positions agree with TRBD1. Germline values: CDR1 MGHRA, CDR2 YSYEKL. Unmatched junction bases numbered 6, after V lost 3 bases and J lost 5 bases. The CDR3 has 15 residues. DNA of the CDR3: TGCGCCAGCAGCCAGTGGGACAGTCGGACCGGGGAGCTGTTTTTT. It specifies CASSQWDSRTGELFF.

This clone occurred a few times. The V call is TRBV27, the J call TRBJ1-2; no clear D gene. The CDR3 contains 17 residues. Germline V lookup: CDR1 MNHEY, CDR2 SMNVEV (reference sequence). V dropped 0 bases and J dropped 8 bases, with 22 bases sitting between them. The CDR3 is CASSLSGGIARVDGYTF. The CDR3 DNA reads TGTGCCAGCAGTTTATCGGGTGGGATAGCGCGGGTGGACGGCTACACCTTC.

This clone was detected only a few times. The chain carries TRBV7-9 and TRBJ1-1, with 8 bases that match TRBD1. The CDR3 is 15 amino acids. Germline CDR1 reads SEHNR; CDR2 reads FQNEAQ (reference sequence). V was clipped by 5 bases and J by 1 base; unmatched bases: 6. Here the CDR3 reads CASSPRQGTNTEAFF. In DNA, the CDR3 is TGTGCCAGCAGCCCTCGACAGGGGACGAACACTGAAGCTTTCTTT.

The chain carries TRBV5-1 and TRBJ2-7, with D possibly being TRBD1 or TRBD2 (5 bases each). CDR1 and CDR2 from the germline V gene are SGHRS and YFSETQ. This CDR3 region has 13 residues. The ends were cut back, 4 bases at V and 5 bases at J, with 13 bases in the middle. The CDR3 DNA follows: TGCGCCAGCAGCCCGGGACCAAACCACGAGCAGTACTTC. It translates to CASSPGPNHEQYF.

The gene calls are TRBV4-2 and TRBJ2-7; 10 bases are a match to TRBD2. Germline CDR1 is LGHNA and CDR2 is YNFKEQ. The J segment lost 1 base and the V segment lost 2 bases, leaving 8 bases of the junction unmatched. The CDR3 has 17 residues. This chain's CDR3 is CASSQLASGSLSYEQYF. CDR3 nucleotides: TGTGCCAGCAGCCAATTAGCTAGCGGGAGTTTATCCTACGAGCAGTACTTC.

The CDR3 here is CASANWVPWDKGYGYTF. The DNA for the CDR3 is TGTGCTAGTGCCAACTGGGTCCCTTGGGACAAGGGCTATGGCTACACCTTC. The chain employs TRBV12-5 and TRBJ1-2, with D possibly matching TRBD1 (6 bases). Trimming took 7 bases from V and 4 from J, leaving 25 bases between them. The CDR3 has 17 amino acids. CDR1 LGHNT and CDR2 FRNRAP come from the germline V gene.

V and J are TRBV11-1 and TRBJ2-3; D gene uncertain. The germline V gene has CDR1 SGHAT and CDR2 FQDESV (reference sequence). Between the trimmed V and J ends, which lost 1 base and 6 bases, there was a span of 8 bases. This CDR3 region has 13 residues. Here the CDR3 reads CASSLGAVDTQYF. The CDR3 coding sequence is TGTGCCAGCAGCTTAGGGGCCGTGGATACGCAGTATTTT.